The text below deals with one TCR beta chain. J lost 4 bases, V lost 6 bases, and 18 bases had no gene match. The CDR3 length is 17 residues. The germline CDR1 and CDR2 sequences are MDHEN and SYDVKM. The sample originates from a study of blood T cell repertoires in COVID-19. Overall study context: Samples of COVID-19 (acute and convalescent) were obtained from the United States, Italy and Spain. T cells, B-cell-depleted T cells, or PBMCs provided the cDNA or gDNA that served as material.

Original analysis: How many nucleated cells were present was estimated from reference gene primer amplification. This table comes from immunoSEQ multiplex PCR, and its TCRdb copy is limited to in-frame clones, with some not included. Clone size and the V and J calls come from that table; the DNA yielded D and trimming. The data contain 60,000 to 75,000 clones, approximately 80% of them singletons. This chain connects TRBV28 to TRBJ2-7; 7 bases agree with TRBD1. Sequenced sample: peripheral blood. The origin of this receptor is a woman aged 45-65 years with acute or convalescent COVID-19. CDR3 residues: CASSIKGGSGVPYEQYF. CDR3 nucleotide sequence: TGTGCCAGCAGCATAAAAGGGGGCAGTGGGGTCCCGTACGAGCAGTACTTC. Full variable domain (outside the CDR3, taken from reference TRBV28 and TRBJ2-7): DVKVTQSSRYLVKRTGEKVFLECVQDMDHENMFWYRQDPGLGLRLIYFSYDVKMKEKGDIPEGYSVSREKKERFSLILESASTNQTSMYLCASSIKGGSGVPYEQYFGPGTRLTVT.